This T cell receptor beta chain was captured in a study of graft-versus-host responses after intestinal transplantation. About the study: Recipients got multivisceral, liver-intestinal, or isolated intestinal transplants. All recipients got anti-thymocyte globulin induction, then tacrolimus and steroids for 2 to 4 years.

Worth noting for this clone: Its antigen remains unidentified.

Whole-study results and caveats: High graft-versus-host to host-versus-graft clonal ratios were seen in allografts of patients with graft-donor T cell macrochimerism. Ileal or blood samples showed some GvH clones first, and such clones were also found in recipient marrow.

TCRdb keeps only in-frame clones here, not all; method: immunoSEQ multiplex PCR. Of some 76,000 clones in the sample, more than 75% were seen once. The CDR3 is 14 residues long. The germline V and J ends were trimmed by 1 base and 3 bases, with 9 bases remaining between them. The V gene's germline CDR1 is SGHTA and CDR2 FQGTGA. The V call is TRBV7-3, the J call TRBJ1-1; D gene unclear. The TCR comes from a human donor who was the organ donor for an intestinal transplant. Sample: unstimulated CD8+ T cells sorted from spleen or lymph node cells, taken before transplant. CDR3 amino acids: CASSLKAADTEAFF. The CDR3 coding sequence is TGTGCCAGCAGCTTAAAGGCAGCCGACACTGAAGCTTTCTTT.